Below, 5 T cell receptor beta chains from the same sample are listed, as sequenced in a study of T cell changes during pregnancy in multiple sclerosis. Data came from immunoSEQ multiplex PCR; TCRdb stores just in-frame clones and leaves some out. Of approximately 13,000 clones in the sample, roughly 94% were seen once. Sequencing was performed on CD4+ T cells from peripheral blood mononuclear cells, taken before pregnancy. The receptor set was obtained from a female donor with multiple sclerosis, enrolled in a pregnancy study.

This clone was seen once. The rearrangement uses TRBV13 and TRBJ1-2, with D possibly being TRBD1 (6 bases). Germline V gene lookup returns CDR1 PRHDT and CDR2 FYEKMQ (reference sequence). The ends were cut back, 3 bases at V and 3 bases at J, with 17 bases in the middle. The CDR3 is 16 residues long. This chain's CDR3 is CASSLGRGAPDYGYTF. CDR3 coding DNA: TGTGCCAGCAGCTTGGGCAGGGGCGCCCCCGACTATGGCTACACCTTC.

The chain recombines TRBV6-6 with TRBJ2-1; 9 nucleotides agree with TRBD1. The junction had 6 bases not matched to a gene; V was cut back by 7 bases and J by 2 bases. Per germline, CDR1 MNHNY and CDR2 SVGAGI (reference sequence). The CDR3 runs 15 residues. The CDR3 here is CASIPGQGPYNEQFF. The CDR3 region has the DNA TGTGCCAGCATCCCGGGACAGGGACCCTACAATGAGCAGTTCTTC.

The V and J genes are TRBV10-3 and TRBJ2-1; 10 nucleotides match TRBD1. The V and J ends lost 3 bases and 9 bases, in that order; junction bases with no gene match: 14. CDR3 length equals 17 residues. The germline V gene has CDR1 ENHRY and CDR2 SYGVKD. CDR3 protein: CAISEWGKMTGGLEQFF. CDR3 DNA sequence: TGTGCCATCAGTGAATGGGGTAAGATGACAGGGGGCCTTGAGCAGTTCTTC.

The gene calls are TRBV2 and TRBJ2-7; 14 positions match TRBD2. The CDR3 is made up of 16 amino acids. Germline CDR1 is SNHLY and CDR2 is FYNNEI. V was pared by 6 bases and J by 1 base, with 5 bases of the junction left unmatched. DNA of the CDR3: TGTGCCAGCAGAGAGGGACTAGCGGGGGCATCCTACGAGCAGTACTTC. Its translation is CASREGLAGASYEQYF.

This sequence joins TRBV2 and TRBJ2-3; 9 bases line up with TRBD1. Germline V gives CDR1 SNHLY, CDR2 FYNNEI. CDR3 length: 15 amino acids. V lost 6 bases and J lost 4; bases outside the gene matches: 8. CDR3 region: CASRPQGAGADTQYF. The DNA of the CDR3 is TGTGCCAGCAGGCCACAGGGGGCCGGGGCAGATACGCAGTATTTT. Combining the CDR3 with reference TRBV2 and TRBJ2-3 gives the whole variable domain EPEVTQTPSHQVTQMGQEVILRCVPISNHLYFYWYRQILGQKVEFLVSFYNNEISEKSEIFDDQFSVERPDGSNFTLKIRSTKLEDSAMYFCASRPQGAGADTQYFGPGTRLTVL.